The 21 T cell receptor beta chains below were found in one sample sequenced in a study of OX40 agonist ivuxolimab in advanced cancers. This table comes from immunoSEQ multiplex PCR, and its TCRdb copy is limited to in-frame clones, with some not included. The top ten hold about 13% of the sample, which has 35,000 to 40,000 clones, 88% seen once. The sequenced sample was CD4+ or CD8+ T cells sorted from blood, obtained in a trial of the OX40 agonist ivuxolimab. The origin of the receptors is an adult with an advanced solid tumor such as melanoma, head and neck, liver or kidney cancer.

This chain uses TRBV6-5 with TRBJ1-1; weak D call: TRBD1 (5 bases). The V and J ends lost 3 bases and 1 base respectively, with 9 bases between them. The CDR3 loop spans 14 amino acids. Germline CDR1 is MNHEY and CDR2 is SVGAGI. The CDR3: CASSYDRSNTEAFF. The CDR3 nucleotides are TGTGCCAGCAGTTATGACAGATCGAACACTGAAGCTTTCTTT.

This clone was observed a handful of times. The CDR3 nucleotides are TGCGCCAGCAGCCTAACAGGGGACGCCAAAAACATTCAGTACTTC. Translated, it gives CASSLTGDAKNIQYF. The V and J genes are TRBV4-3 and TRBJ2-4, with 7 bases fitting TRBD1. This CDR3 is 15 amino acids long. Germline CDR1 LGHNA, CDR2 YSLEER. V shed 4 bases and J 1 base; nucleotides not matched to a gene: 4.

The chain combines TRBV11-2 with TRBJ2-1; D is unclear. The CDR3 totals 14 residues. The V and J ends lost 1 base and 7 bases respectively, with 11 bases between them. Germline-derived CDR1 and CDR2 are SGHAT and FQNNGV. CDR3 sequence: CASSLAAMGNEQFF. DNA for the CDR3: TGTGCCAGCAGCTTAGCTGCGATGGGGAATGAGCAGTTCTTC.

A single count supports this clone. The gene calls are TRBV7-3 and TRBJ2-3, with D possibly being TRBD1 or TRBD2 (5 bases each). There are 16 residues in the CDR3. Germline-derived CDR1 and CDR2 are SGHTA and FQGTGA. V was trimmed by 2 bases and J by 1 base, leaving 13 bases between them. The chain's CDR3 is CASSLGIGTRTDTQYF. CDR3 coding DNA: TGTGCCAGCAGCTTAGGGATCGGGACCCGCACAGATACGCAGTATTTT.

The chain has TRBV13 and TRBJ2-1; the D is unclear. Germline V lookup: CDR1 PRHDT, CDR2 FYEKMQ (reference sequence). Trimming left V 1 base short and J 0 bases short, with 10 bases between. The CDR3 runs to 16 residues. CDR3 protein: CASSLVPVSSYNEQFF. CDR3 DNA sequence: TGTGCCAGCAGCTTAGTCCCGGTTAGCTCCTACAATGAGCAGTTCTTC. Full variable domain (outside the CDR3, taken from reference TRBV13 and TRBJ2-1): AAGVIQSPRHLIKEKRETATLKCYPIPRHDTVYWYQQGPGQDPQFLISFYEKMQSDKGSIPDRFSAQQFSDYHSELNMSSLELGDSALYFCASSLVPVSSYNEQFFGPGTRLTVL.

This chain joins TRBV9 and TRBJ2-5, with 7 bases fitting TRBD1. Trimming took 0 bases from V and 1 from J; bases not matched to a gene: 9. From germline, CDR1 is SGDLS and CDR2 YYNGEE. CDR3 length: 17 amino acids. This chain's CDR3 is CASSVARTGRGQETQYF. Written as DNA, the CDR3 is TGTGCCAGCAGCGTAGCTAGGACAGGTCGGGGCCAAGAGACCCAGTACTTC.

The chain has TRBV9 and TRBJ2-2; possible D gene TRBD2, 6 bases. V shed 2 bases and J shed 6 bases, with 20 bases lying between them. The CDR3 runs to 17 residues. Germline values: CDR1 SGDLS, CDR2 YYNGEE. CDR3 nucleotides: TGTGCCAGCAGCGTCCACGCTCGGGGGTCCGAATCCGGGGAGCTGTTTTTT. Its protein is CASSVHARGSESGELFF.

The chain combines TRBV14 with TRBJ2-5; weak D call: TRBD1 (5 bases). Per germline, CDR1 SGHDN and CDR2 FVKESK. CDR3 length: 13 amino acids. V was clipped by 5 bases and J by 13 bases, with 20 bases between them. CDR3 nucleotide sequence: TGTGCCAGCAGCGTTTACAGGACGTCCGAGTGGTACTTC. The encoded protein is CASSVYRTSEWYF.

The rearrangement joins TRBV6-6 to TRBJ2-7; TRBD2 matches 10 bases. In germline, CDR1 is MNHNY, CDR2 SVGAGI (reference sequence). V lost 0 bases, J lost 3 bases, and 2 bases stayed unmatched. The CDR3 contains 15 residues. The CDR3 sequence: CASSYSLAGDYEQYF. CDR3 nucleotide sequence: TGTGCCAGCAGTTACTCCCTAGCGGGAGACTACGAGCAGTACTTC.

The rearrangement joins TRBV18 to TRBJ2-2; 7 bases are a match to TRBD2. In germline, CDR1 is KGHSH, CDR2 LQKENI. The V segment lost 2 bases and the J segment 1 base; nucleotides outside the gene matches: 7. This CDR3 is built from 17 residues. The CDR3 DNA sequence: TGTGCCAGCTCACCAACCCCCTCGGGGGGGAACACCGGGGAGCTGTTTTTT. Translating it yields CASSPTPSGGNTGELFF.

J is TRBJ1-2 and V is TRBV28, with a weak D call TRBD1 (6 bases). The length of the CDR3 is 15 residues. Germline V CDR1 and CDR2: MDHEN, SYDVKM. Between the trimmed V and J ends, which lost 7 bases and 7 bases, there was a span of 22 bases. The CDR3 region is CASNHEYREEAGYTF. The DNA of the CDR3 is TGTGCCAGCAATCACGAGTACAGGGAAGAGGCTGGCTACACCTTC.

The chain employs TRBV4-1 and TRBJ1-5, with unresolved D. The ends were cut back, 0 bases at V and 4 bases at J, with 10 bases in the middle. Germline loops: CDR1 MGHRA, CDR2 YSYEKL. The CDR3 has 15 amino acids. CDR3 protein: CASSQDSVGNQPQHF. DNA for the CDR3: TGCGCCAGCAGCCAAGATTCTGTGGGGAATCAGCCCCAGCATTTT.

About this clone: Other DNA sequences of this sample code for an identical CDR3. CDR3 in amino acids: CASSTDDRAGGEQYF. CDR3 nucleotide sequence: TGCGCCAGCAGCACCGATGACAGGGCCGGGGGGGAGCAGTACTTC. The chain uses TRBV5-1 and TRBJ2-7, with D possibly called TRBD1 or TRBD2 (7 bases each). Deletions cut 4 bases from V and 7 bases from J, with 21 bases between. CDR3 length: 15 amino acids. CDR1 and CDR2 (germline): SGHRS, YFSETQ.

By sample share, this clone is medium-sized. In DNA, the CDR3 is TGTGCCATCAGTGATGGGGGCGGCTACACCTTC. It is translated as CAISDGGGYTF. The V and J genes are TRBV10-3 and TRBJ1-2, with D perhaps TRBD1 (6 bases). From germline, CDR1 is ENHRY and CDR2 SYGVKD. The CDR3 has 11 amino acids. V was cut by 3 bases and J by 8 bases, with 7 bases left in between.

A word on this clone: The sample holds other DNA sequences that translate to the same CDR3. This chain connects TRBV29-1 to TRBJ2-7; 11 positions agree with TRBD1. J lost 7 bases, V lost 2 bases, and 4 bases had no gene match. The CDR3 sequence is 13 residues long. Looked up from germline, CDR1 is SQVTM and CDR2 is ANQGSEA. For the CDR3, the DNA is TGCAGCGTTGAAAAGGGGACAGGGGGTGAGCAGTACTTC. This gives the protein CSVEKGTGGEQYF.

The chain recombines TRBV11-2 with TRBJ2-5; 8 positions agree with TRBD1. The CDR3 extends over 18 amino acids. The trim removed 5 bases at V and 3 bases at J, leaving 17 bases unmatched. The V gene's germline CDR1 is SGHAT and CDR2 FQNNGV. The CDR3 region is CASSVTRQSKQGEETQYF. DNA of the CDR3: TGTGCCAGCAGCGTAACCCGCCAATCGAAACAGGGGGAAGAGACCCAGTACTTC.

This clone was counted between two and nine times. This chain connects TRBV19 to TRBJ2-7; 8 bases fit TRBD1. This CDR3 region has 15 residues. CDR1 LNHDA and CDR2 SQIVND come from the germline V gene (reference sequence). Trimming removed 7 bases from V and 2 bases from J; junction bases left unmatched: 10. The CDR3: CASTEGQGGTYEQYF. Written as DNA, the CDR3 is TGTGCCAGTACCGAAGGACAGGGAGGTACCTACGAGCAGTACTTC.

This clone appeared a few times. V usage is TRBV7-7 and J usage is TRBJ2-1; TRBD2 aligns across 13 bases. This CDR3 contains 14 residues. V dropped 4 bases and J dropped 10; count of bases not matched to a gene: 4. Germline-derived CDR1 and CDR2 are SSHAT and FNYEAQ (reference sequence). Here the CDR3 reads CASSSGTSGVEQFF. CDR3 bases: TGTGCCAGCAGCTCCGGGACTAGCGGGGTCGAGCAGTTCTTC.

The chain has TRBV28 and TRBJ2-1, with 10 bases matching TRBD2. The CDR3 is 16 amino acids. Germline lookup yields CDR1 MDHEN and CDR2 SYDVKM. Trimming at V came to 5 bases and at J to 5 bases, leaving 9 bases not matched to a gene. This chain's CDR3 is CASSPSLAGADNEQFF. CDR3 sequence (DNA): TGTGCCAGCAGTCCCTCTCTAGCGGGAGCCGACAATGAGCAGTTCTTC.

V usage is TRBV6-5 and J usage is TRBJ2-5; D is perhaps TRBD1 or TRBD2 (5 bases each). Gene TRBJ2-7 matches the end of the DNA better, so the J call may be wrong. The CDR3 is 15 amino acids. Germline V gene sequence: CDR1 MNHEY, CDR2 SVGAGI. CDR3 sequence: CASREAGTDSYEQYF. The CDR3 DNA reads TGTGCCAGCAGGGAGGCCGGGACGGACTCCTACGAGCAGTACTTC.

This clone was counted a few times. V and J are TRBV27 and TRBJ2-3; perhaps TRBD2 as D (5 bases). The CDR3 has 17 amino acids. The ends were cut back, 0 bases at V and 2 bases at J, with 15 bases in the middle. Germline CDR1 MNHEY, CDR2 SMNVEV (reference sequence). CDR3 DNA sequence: TGTGCCAGCAGTTTATCGTCTAGCTCGGCGTACACAGATACGCAGTATTTT. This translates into CASSLSSSSAYTDTQYF.